The 21 T cell receptor beta chains below were found in one sample sequenced in a study of T cell responses to AZD1222 COVID-19 vaccine. Clones were sequenced by immunoSEQ multiplex PCR, and TCRdb holds only the in-frame ones, with some missing. There are 180,000 or so clones in the sample; roughly 91% occur only once, and approximately 1.9% lies in the top ten. Here the sequenced sample was peripheral blood, taken 28 days after the second AZD1222 dose. These receptors originate from an adult who received the AZD1222 COVID-19 vaccine.

The CDR3 bases are TGCGCCAGCAGCATCTCTGACACCGGGGAGCTGTTTTTT. This gives the protein CASSISDTGELFF. The rearrangement uses TRBV5-1 and TRBJ2-2, with D hard to call. Germline CDR1 reads SGHRS; CDR2 reads YFSETQ. The CDR3 runs to 13 residues. V shed 4 bases and J shed 3 bases, with 7 bases lying between them.

V and J are TRBV12-3 or TRBV12-4 and TRBJ2-7; weak D call: TRBD2 (5 bases). Trimming pared 3 bases from V and 2 bases from J, leaving 8 bases between. The length of the CDR3 is 13 residues. CDR3 residues: CASSFGDTYEQYF. The CDR3 DNA is TGTGCCAGCAGTTTCGGGGATACCTACGAGCAGTACTTC.

This sequence joins TRBV12-3 or TRBV12-4 and TRBJ2-5, with D perhaps assigned TRBD1 or TRBD2 (5 bases each). The CDR3 consists of 13 residues. V lost 1 base and J 2 bases, leaving 5 bases between the germline ends. CDR3 DNA: TGTGCCAGCAGTTTAGGGGGGCAAGAGACCCAGTACTTC. Translated, it gives CASSLGGQETQYF.

This chain joins TRBV13 and TRBJ2-3; tentatively, D is TRBD2 (5 bases). The CDR3 is 13 amino acids. V lost 5 bases, J lost 4 bases, and 10 bases lay in between. Germline V gives CDR1 PRHDT, CDR2 FYEKMQ (reference sequence). CDR3 protein: CASSHKGADTQYF. CDR3 nucleotides: TGTGCCAGCAGCCACAAGGGAGCAGATACGCAGTATTTT.

The chain couples TRBV5-1 to TRBJ1-2, with D perhaps TRBD1 (5 bases). Trimming cost V 0 bases and J 8 bases, with 14 bases left between them. Germline CDR1 SGHRS, CDR2 YFSETQ. This CDR3 is 14 amino acids long. As DNA, the CDR3 is TGCGCCAGCAGCTTGGATGGGGGTTCGGGCGGCTACACCTTC. Protein: CASSLDGGSGGYTF.

This clone was seen once. The chain carries TRBV14 and TRBJ1-1; D gene ambiguous. The CDR3 extends over 16 amino acids. In germline, CDR1 is SGHDN, CDR2 FVKESK. V lost 1 base and J 0 bases, leaving 12 bases between the germline ends. The CDR3 DNA sequence: TGTGCCAGCAGCCAAGCCCCGGAAAAGATGAACACTGAAGCTTTCTTT. As protein: CASSQAPEKMNTEAFF.

The chain recombines TRBV18 with TRBJ2-7, with a possible D match to TRBD2 (5 bases). This CDR3 region has 14 residues. CDR1 and CDR2 from the germline V gene are KGHSH and LQKENI. Trimming took off 0 bases at V and 7 bases at J, with 13 bases between the two ends. CDR3 nucleotide sequence: TGTGCCAGCTCACCACCCGGGCAGCCGGGGGAGCAGTACTTC. Amino acids: CASSPPGQPGEQYF.

The chain couples TRBV10-3 to TRBJ1-1; 8 bases fit TRBD1. The CDR3 is 15 amino acids. The ends lost 4 bases at V and 5 bases at J; junction bases unmatched: 9. Germline CDR1 reads ENHRY; CDR2 reads SYGVKD. The CDR3 loop reads CAISGGQGMGTEAFF. Written as DNA, the CDR3 is TGTGCCATCAGTGGCGGACAGGGTATGGGAACTGAAGCTTTCTTT.

This clone came up once. The chain employs TRBV27 and TRBJ1-5; D unclear. The germline V and J ends were trimmed by 0 bases and 5 bases, with 5 bases remaining between them. Germline CDR1 MNHEY, CDR2 SMNVEV (reference sequence). CDR3 length equals 13 residues. The CDR3 nucleotides read TGTGCCAGCAGTTTATCGACCCATCAGCCCCAGCATTTT. This codes for CASSLSTHQPQHF.

The V gene is TRBV6-5, the J gene TRBJ1-1, with a tentative D call TRBD1 (5 bases). The CDR3 runs to 12 residues. Trimming cost V 5 bases and J 8 bases, with 12 bases left between them. The germline CDR1 and CDR2 sequences are MNHEY and SVGAGI. CDR3 sequence reads: CASSRPGTEAFF. The CDR3 bases are TGTGCCAGCAGTCGCCCCGGGACGGAAGCTTTCTTT.

The DNA for the CDR3 is TGTGCCAGCAGCGGGACAGGGGGTGTGGATCAGCCCCAGCATTTT. Protein sequence: CASSGTGGVDQPQHF. This sequence joins TRBV5-6 and TRBJ1-5; 11 nucleotides match TRBD1. CDR1 is SGHDT and CDR2 is YYEEEE in the germline V gene. V was clipped by 4 bases and J by 5 bases; unmatched bases: 5. This CDR3 has 15 amino acids.

This rearrangement joins TRBV27 to TRBJ1-6; D unclear. Germline-derived CDR1 and CDR2 are MNHEY and SMNVEV (reference sequence). Trimming shortened V by 3 bases and J by 2 bases, and 8 bases separated the two germline ends. This CDR3 contains 15 residues. The chain's CDR3 is CASSLGGTYNSPLHF. CDR3 in DNA: TGTGCCAGCAGTTTGGGTGGCACCTATAATTCACCCCTCCACTTT.

The chain employs TRBV6-2 or TRBV6-3 and TRBJ2-6; D is possibly TRBD1 (5 bases). The V and J ends lost 2 bases and 0 bases respectively, with 5 bases between them. In germline, CDR1 is MNHEY, CDR2 SVGEGT. The CDR3 covers 15 residues. The CDR3 here is CASSYDSSGANVLTF. Here the CDR3 DNA reads TGTGCCAGCAGTTACGACAGCTCTGGGGCCAACGTCCTGACTTTC.

This chain links TRBV11-2 with TRBJ1-2, with unresolved D. V lost 4 bases and J lost 8, with 23 bases in between. CDR1 and CDR2 from the germline V gene are SGHAT and FQNNGV. This CDR3 has 16 amino acids. CDR3 sequence reads: CASSSPLSGHTGGYTF. The CDR3 DNA reads TGTGCCAGCAGCTCCCCGTTGAGTGGGCACACCGGGGGCTACACCTTC.

This chain links TRBV7-2 with TRBJ1-6, with 8 bases fitting TRBD1. V shed 1 base, J shed 0 bases, and the junction held 5 bases outside the gene matches. The germline gives CDR1 SGHTA, CDR2 FQGNSA. CDR3 length: 18 residues. For the CDR3, the DNA is TGTGCCAGCAGCTTAGTAGCAGGGGGCATCTCCTATAATTCACCCCTCCACTTT. As protein: CASSLVAGGISYNSPLHF.

This clone was seen once. The chain uses TRBV7-2 and TRBJ1-3; D is undetermined. Trimming removed 2 bases at V and 8 bases at J, with 10 bases between. This CDR3 spans 13 amino acids. Germline V gene lookup returns CDR1 SGHTA and CDR2 FQGNSA. The CDR3 bases are TGTGCCAGCAGCTTAAATCCGAGCGACACCATATATTTT. Translating it yields CASSLNPSDTIYF.

The chain is built from TRBV6-5 and TRBJ1-4; D gene ambiguous. Germline CDR1 and CDR2: MNHEY and SVGAGI. Trimming stripped 6 bases from V and 7 bases from J, with 18 bases between. This CDR3 has 15 residues. The DNA for the CDR3 is TGTGCCAGCAGGCCCCTCGAGGCAGGAGGTGAAAAACTGTTTTTT. Its protein is CASRPLEAGGEKLFF.

The rearrangement links TRBV7-9 to TRBJ1-2, with a possible D match to TRBD1 (5 bases). CDR3 size: 16 residues. V was trimmed by 5 bases and J by 0 bases, leaving 16 bases between them. CDR1 and CDR2 from the germline V gene are SEHNR and FQNEAQ (reference sequence). The CDR3 loop is CASSPPLLGANYGYTF. In nucleotides, the CDR3 is TGTGCCAGCAGCCCCCCCCTTCTAGGGGCTAACTATGGCTACACCTTC.

The chain combines TRBV6-5 with TRBJ2-5; D may correspond to TRBD1 or TRBD2 (7 bases each). V was clipped by 6 bases and J by 4 bases, with 12 bases between them. This CDR3 region has 13 residues. The germline V gene encodes CDR1 MNHEY and CDR2 SVGAGI. In nucleotides, the CDR3 is TGTGCCAGCAGCGCAGGGGGGGTAGAGACCCAGTACTTC. It yields the protein CASSAGGVETQYF.

The gene calls are TRBV6-2 or TRBV6-3 and TRBJ2-2; 12 bases agree with TRBD2. Trimming took 5 bases from V and 0 from J; bases not matched to a gene: 10. CDR3 length equals 19 residues. The V gene's germline CDR1 is MNHEY and CDR2 SVGEGT. CDR3 sequence: CASSQRSSGGAPNTGELFF. The CDR3 coding sequence is TGTGCCAGCAGTCAGCGGTCTAGCGGGGGGGCGCCGAACACCGGGGAGCTGTTTTTT.

This chain connects TRBV7-9 to TRBJ1-2; perhaps TRBD1 as D (6 bases). The length of the CDR3 is 14 residues. V was shortened by 5 bases and J by 5 bases, with 15 bases between the two germline ends. Germline CDR1 reads SEHNR; CDR2 reads FQNEAQ (reference sequence). CDR3 in amino acids: CASSPTGQGYGYTF. The CDR3 DNA follows: TGTGCCAGCAGCCCAACGGGGCAGGGGTATGGCTACACCTTC.